A selection of T cell receptor beta chains follows, all from one sample in a study of CD8 T cells in ankylosing spondylitis. TCRdb redid the calling of the 5' RACE reads with MiXCR, one entry per CDR3 protein. The sample has 350,000 to 550,000 distinct CDR3 sequences; roughly 26% are singletons. Sequenced sample: blood, either unsorted or a sorted T cell fraction (not recorded which). These receptors all come from a male donor with ankylosing spondylitis. CDR3s include the opening cysteine and the closing phenylalanine or tryptophan. The D gene is left open where the match is weak. Some rows mark clone size as missing; the rest say once, few, many or name a class of expanded clone.

clone size | D gene | CDR3 length | J gene | V gene | CDR3 protein | CDR3 DNA
few | TRBD1 | 15 | TRBJ1-2 | TRBV3-1 | CASSQQADRAYGYTF | TGTGCCAGCAGCCAACAGGCTGACAGGGCCTATGGCTACACCTTC
. | . | 15 | TRBJ1-2 | TRBV27 | CASSLNGESNYGYTF | TGTGCCAGCAGTTTAAACGGGGAGTCGAACTATGGCTACACCTTC
. | TRBD2 | 16 | TRBJ2-3 | TRBV12-3/TRBV12-4 | CACKAGDQVGTDTQYF | TGTGCCTGTAAAGCGGGGGACCAGGTGGGCACAGATACGCAGTATTTT
few | . | 12 | TRBJ1-3 | TRBV2 | CASSEGGNTIYF | TGTGCCAGCAGTGAGGGGGGGAACACCATATATTTT
. | . | 14 | TRBJ2-3 | TRBV2 | CASSDQPRTDTQYF | TGTGCCAGCAGTGACCAGCCCCGCACAGATACGCAGTATTTT
. | . | 14 | TRBJ2-7 | TRBV20-1 | CSAMRTDISYEQYF | TGCAGTGCCATGCGGACAGACATCTCCTACGAGCAGTACTTC
. | . | 14 | TRBJ2-1 | TRBV28 | CASSPPSRGGEQFF | TGTGCCAGCAGTCCTCCGAGCAGAGGGGGTGAGCAGTTCTTC
few | . | 13 | TRBJ2-3 | TRBV29-1 | CSGSGLGPDTQYF | TGCAGCGGTTCAGGGCTGGGCCCAGATACGCAGTATTTT
. | TRBD1 | 16 | TRBJ2-5 | TRBV18 | CASSETRDSTGETQYF | TGTGCCAGCTCAGAAACTCGGGACAGCACAGGAGAGACCCAGTACTTC
. | . | 15 | TRBJ2-1 | TRBV19 | CASSTRGLVGGEQFF | TGTGCCAGTAGTACACGGGGGTTAGTGGGGGGTGAGCAGTTCTTC
few | TRBD2 | 13 | TRBJ2-7 | TRBV5-1 | CASSSGGSNEQYF | TGCGCCAGCAGCTCGGGCGGGAGTAACGAGCAGTACTTC
. | TRBD2 | 19 | TRBJ2-3 | TRBV11-1 | CASSTRLAGGPTPTDTQYF | TGTGCCAGCAGCACCAGACTAGCGGGAGGGCCCACCCCGACAGATACGCAGTATTTT
. | . | 15 | TRBJ2-2 | TRBV3-1 | CASSQGVLAVGELFF | TGTGCCAGCAGCCAAGGGGTGCTTGCGGTCGGGGAGCTGTTTTTT
. | TRBD1 | 18 | TRBJ2-7 | TRBV20-1 | CSARARQGLASRVFEQYF | TGCAGTGCTAGGGCCAGACAGGGGCTAGCGTCCAGGGTCTTCGAGCAGTACTTC
many | . | 13 | TRBJ1-2 | TRBV27 | CASSFRQGYGYTF | TGTGCCAGCAGTTTCCGGCAGGGGTATGGCTACACCTTC
few | . | 14 | TRBJ2-3 | TRBV5-6 | CASSRPGDTDTQYF | TGTGCCAGCAGCCGACCGGGGGACACAGATACGCAGTATTTT
. | TRBD2 | 13 | TRBJ2-7 | TRBV3-1 | CASAIAGTYEQYF | TGTGCCAGCGCCATAGCGGGGACCTACGAGCAGTACTTC
few | . | 14 | TRBJ2-5 | TRBV2 | CASGGWSSGETQYF | TGTGCCAGCGGCGGTTGGTCCTCCGGAGAGACCCAGTACTTC
. | . | 14 | TRBJ1-2 | TRBV20-1 | CSAQKGIGHYGYTF | TGCAGTGCCCAGAAGGGCATTGGACACTATGGCTACACCTTC
. | TRBD1 | 14 | TRBJ1-2 | TRBV7-9 | CASSPRGSNYGYTF | TGTGCCAGCAGCCCCAGGGGGTCTAACTATGGCTACACCTTC
few | TRBD2 | 12 | TRBJ2-1 | TRBV29-1 | CSVEGLADEQFF | TGCAGCGTTGAAGGACTAGCGGATGAGCAGTTCTTC
. | TRBD1 | 14 | TRBJ2-1 | TRBV30 | CAWGGQVSYNEQFF | TGTGCCTGGGGAGGACAGGTTTCCTACAATGAGCAGTTCTTC
few | . | 15 | TRBJ2-3 | TRBV11-2 | CASSSRPAPQDTQYF | TGTGCCAGCAGCAGCAGGCCGGCCCCCCAAGATACGCAGTATTTT
. | . | 15 | TRBJ1-1 | TRBV11-2 | CASSSLTGSNTEAFF | TGTGCCAGCAGCTCACTCACCGGGAGCAACACTGAAGCTTTCTTT
many | TRBD1 | 17 | TRBJ2-3 | TRBV5-1 | CASSWTPGQATTDTQYF | TGCGCCAGCAGCTGGACCCCGGGACAGGCTACCACAGATACGCAGTATTTT
. | TRBD2 | 13 | TRBJ2-3 | TRBV29-1 | CSVGGVLTDTQYF | TGCAGCGTGGGGGGGGTCCTCACAGATACGCAGTATTTT
. | . | 15 | TRBJ2-1 | TRBV20-1 | CSARPELGGYNEQFF | TGCAGTGCTAGACCGGAGTTAGGGGGTTACAATGAGCAGTTCTTC
few | . | 15 | TRBJ1-2 | TRBV15 | CATSRGKGEGYGYTF | TGTGCCACCAGCCGAGGGAAGGGAGAGGGGTATGGCTACACCTTC
. | TRBD1 | 16 | TRBJ2-2 | TRBV6-1 | CASSPRTGADTGELFF | TGTGCCAGCAGTCCACGGACAGGGGCCGATACCGGGGAGCTGTTTTTT
many | TRBD2 | 16 | TRBJ2-3 | TRBV11-2 | CASSLGPSGREDTQYF | TGTGCCAGCAGCTTAGGTCCTAGCGGGAGAGAGGATACGCAGTATTTT
. | . | 15 | TRBJ1-1 | TRBV6-1 | CASSPRVGLNTEAFF | TGTGCCAGCAGCCCCCGCGTGGGGTTGAACACTGAAGCTTTCTTT
once | . | 15 | TRBJ2-3 | TRBV4-1 | CASSQRGASTDTQYF | TGCGCCAGCAGCCAACGCGGGGCTAGCACAGATACGCAGTATTTT
few | TRBD1 | 13 | TRBJ1-1 | TRBV5-1 | CASSRHRGTEAFF | TGCGCCAGCAGCCGACACAGGGGAACTGAAGCTTTCTTT
. | . | 13 | TRBJ1-3 | TRBV4-2 | CASTQLGGNTIYF | TGTGCCAGCACGCAATTAGGGGGAAACACCATATATTTT
. | TRBD2 | 15 | TRBJ2-1 | TRBV20-1 | CSARRREGPGNEQFF | TGCAGTGCTAGACGGCGGGAGGGCCCGGGCAATGAGCAGTTCTTC
few | TRBD2 | 15 | TRBJ2-3 | TRBV7-2 | CASSLGLAEAVTQYF | TGTGCCAGCAGCTTAGGACTAGCGGAGGCTGTTACGCAGTATTTT
. | TRBD2 | 16 | TRBJ2-1 | TRBV12-3/TRBV12-4 | CASTKGSSGRFNEQFF | TGTGCCAGCACCAAGGGGTCTAGCGGGAGATTTAATGAGCAGTTCTTC
many | . | 14 | TRBJ1-6 | TRBV9 | CASSVGWGNSPLHF | TGTGCCAGCAGCGTGGGGTGGGGCAATTCACCCCTCCACTTT
. | . | 15 | TRBJ1-4 | TRBV7-2 | CASSTEGPVGEKLFF | TGTGCCAGCAGCACCGAGGGCCCCGTGGGTGAAAAACTGTTTTTT
once | . | 14 | TRBJ1-2 | TRBV20-1 | CSANPGGRLYGYTF | TGCAGTGCCAACCCTGGGGGCCGACTCTATGGCTACACCTTC
. | TRBD1 | 15 | TRBJ1-6 | TRBV15 | CATSRDRVGLSPLHF | TGTGCCACCAGCAGGGACAGGGTAGGACTGTCACCCCTCCACTTT
. | TRBD2 | 13 | TRBJ2-1 | TRBV9 | CASSPRGGGEQFF | TGTGCCAGCAGCCCGAGGGGCGGGGGTGAGCAGTTCTTC
. | TRBD1 | 15 | TRBJ2-1 | TRBV24-1 | CATSVGQGYSPHKFF | TGTGCCACCAGTGTGGGACAGGGATACAGTCCACACAAGTTCTTC
. | . | 15 | TRBJ2-2 | TRBV2 | CASSELRTNTGELFF | TGTGCCAGCAGTGAACTGCGAACGAACACCGGGGAGCTGTTTTTT
. | . | 14 | TRBJ2-3 | TRBV5-5 | CASSWSGVTDTQYF | TGTGCCAGCAGCTGGAGTGGGGTCACAGATACGCAGTATTTT
once | . | 13 | TRBJ1-6 | TRBV15 | CATSREINSPLHF | TGTGCCACCAGCAGAGAGATTAATTCACCCCTCCACTTT
few | . | 17 | TRBJ1-2 | TRBV4-2 | CASSQVLDSGTNYGYTF | TGTGCCAGCAGCCAGGTTCTGGACAGCGGAACTAACTATGGCTACACCTTC
few | . | 15 | TRBJ2-3 | TRBV29-1 | CSVEEAREGGDTQYF | TGCAGCGTTGAAGAAGCGCGGGAAGGGGGAGATACGCAGTATTTT
. | TRBD2 | 16 | TRBJ2-3 | TRBV3-1 | CASSQGGLAGVDTQYF | TGTGCCAGCAGCCAAGGCGGGCTAGCGGGAGTAGATACGCAGTATTTT